This T cell receptor beta chain was captured in a study of T cells expressing NK-cell markers. On the study more broadly: With respect to HCMV, most of the eight sequenced donors were seropositive, and one was seronegative.

In regard to this clonotype: Its antigen is undetermined.

General study points: Dominant NKG2C+ clonotypes accounted for about 1.0-8% of CD8+ T cells in more than five donors. The leading position in the CD3+CD56-NKG2C+ fraction of several donors also went to these clonotypes.

The CDR3 has 14 residues. The germline gives CDR1 SGHRS, CDR2 YFSETQ. Making the TCR beta cDNA relied on 5'RACE template switching with UMIs. TCRdb re-called the 5' RACE reads and shows each CDR3 protein once, DNA omitted. The sample holds 350,000 to 450,000 distinct CDR3 sequences. The source material was blood T cells: a sorted CD56 or NKG2C T cell subset, CD4+ or CD8+ T cells, or bulk PBMC T cells (not recorded which). The rearrangement uses TRBV5-1 and TRBJ2-1. This clonotype originated in a man aged 18 to 69 in good health. The CDR3 sequence is CASSWRGTLGEQFF.